This TCR beta chain is drawn from a study of shared clonotypes between healthy human individuals. The data were produced by immunoSEQ multiplex PCR, yet TCRdb's version contains in-frame clones alone and is incomplete. The sample has about 600,000 clones; around 97% are singletons. This TCR was recovered from a woman younger than 45 in good health. Specimen: naive CD4+ T cells sorted from blood. The sample's subset: CD45RA+ positively selected.

The CDR3 region has the DNA TGCGCCAGCAGCTTGGAATCGACTAGCTCCTACAATGAGCAGTTCTTC. This gives the protein CASSLESTSSYNEQFF. V gene TRBV5-1 combines with J gene TRBJ2-1, with TRBD2 as a possible D gene (6 bases). V was cut by 0 bases and J by 0 bases, with 10 bases left in between. The CDR3 runs 16 residues. Germline V gene data show CDR1 as SGHRS and CDR2 as YFSETQ.